The 17 T cell receptor beta chains in this list originate from one sample, sequenced in a study of T-cell memory formation after mild COVID-19 (dated by TCRdb to the early 2020s). Library preparation employed 5' RACE. The sequencer was an Illumina NovaSeq 6000. TCRdb cleaned the public reads at Q25 with fastp, built clones with MiXCR and kept in-frame beta chains. Under each unique CDR3 protein, matching rows form one entry showing the most common genes and DNA. The table for this sample lists about 310,000 distinct CDR3 sequences; 15% to 20% of them were counted only once. The ten largest clones represent roughly 21% of the sample. Sequenced: PBMCs or a T cell subset sorted from them (not recorded which). These receptors were taken from a man aged 18 to 29 who had mild COVID-19 (a few samples of this study predate the infection). The sample titles of this study are shuffled in the database, so cell type and time point are left out; the donor was told from shared clones.

The chain has TRBV4-1 and TRBJ1-5; D gene uncertain. V lost 2 bases, J lost 6 bases, and 11 bases lay in between. Germline loops: CDR1 MGHRA, CDR2 YSYEKL. The CDR3 is 14 amino acids. CDR3: CASSQSEVFQPQHF. The CDR3 bases are TGCGCCAGCAGCCAATCGGAAGTGTTTCAGCCCCAGCATTTT.

V is TRBV7-3 and J is TRBJ1-6; unclear D gene. The CDR3 loop spans 13 amino acids. The germline CDR1 and CDR2 sequences are SGHTA and FQGTGA. Deletions cut 5 bases from V and 6 bases from J, with 8 bases between. DNA of the CDR3: TGTGCCAGCAGCCCCAACAGTAATTCACCCCTCCACTTT. Translated: CASSPNSNSPLHF.

The gene calls are TRBV30 and TRBJ2-7; D is unresolved. Germline lookup yields CDR1 GTSNPN and CDR2 SVGIG (reference sequence). Trimming removed 5 bases from V and 6 bases from J, with 11 bases in between. CDR3 size: 11 residues. For the CDR3, the DNA is TGTGCCTGGGCCCGTTGGGTCGAGCAGTACTTC. Protein sequence: CAWARWVEQYF.

This clonotype was seen more than once but under ten times. The chain combines TRBV7-6 with TRBJ2-3, with TRBD1 matching over 7 bases. V lost 9 bases, J lost 2 bases, and 14 bases stayed unmatched. This CDR3 is built from 16 residues. Germline assignment: CDR1 SGHVS and CDR2 FNYEAQ. DNA for the CDR3: TGTGCCAGTACTTACGGAAGGGGGCTCCTCACAGATACGCAGTATTTT. Translating it yields CASTYGRGLLTDTQYF.

This clonotype turned up a few times. This chain links TRBV29-1 with TRBJ1-3; 8 bases match TRBD1. Germline loops: CDR1 SQVTM, CDR2 ANQGSEA. V lost 7 bases to trimming and J lost 0 bases; unmatched junction nucleotides: 5. The CDR3 extends over 14 amino acids. The CDR3 sequence: CSGVGTGSGNTIYF. The CDR3 DNA is TGCAGCGGGGTGGGGACAGGCTCTGGAAACACCATATATTTT.

The chain employs TRBV12-3 or TRBV12-4 and TRBJ1-1; a weak D match, TRBD1 (6 bases). V lost 8 bases and J lost 4, with 23 bases in between. This CDR3 has 16 residues. CDR3: CASRSTGYWKSTEAFF. For the CDR3, the DNA is TGTGCCAGCCGGTCTACAGGGTATTGGAAGAGCACTGAAGCTTTCTTT.

The table lists this clonotype with a few counts. The chain carries TRBV11-1 and TRBJ2-3; the match to TRBD1 covers 10 bases. CDR1 is SGHAT and CDR2 is FQDESV in the germline V gene (reference sequence). This CDR3 has 15 amino acids. Trimming cost V 5 bases and J 4 bases; bases outside gene matches: 6. The DNA of the CDR3 is TGTGCCAGCAGCCTCGGACAGGGGGAATCAGATACGCAGTATTTT. Translation: CASSLGQGESDTQYF.

This clonotype appeared many times. The chain joins TRBV19 to TRBJ1-2; D is uncertain. Trimming took 7 bases from V and 6 from J, leaving 6 bases between them. The germline V gene has CDR1 LNHDA and CDR2 SQIVND (reference sequence). CDR3 length: 10 residues. CDR3 DNA sequence: TGTGCCAGTAAAGGGAATGGCTACACCTTC. Protein sequence: CASKGNGYTF.

V gene TRBV29-1 combines with J gene TRBJ1-2; D is uncertain. V was clipped by 4 bases and J by 0 bases, with 18 bases between them. Germline V lookup: CDR1 SQVTM, CDR2 ANQGSEA. This CDR3 spans 16 amino acids. The CDR3 loop reads CSVAGGRVGANYGYTF. Written as DNA, the CDR3 is TGCAGCGTTGCCGGTGGAAGGGTCGGAGCTAACTATGGCTACACCTTC.

The V gene is TRBV3-1, the J gene TRBJ2-7; no clear D gene. The germline V and J ends were trimmed by 0 bases and 3 bases, with 12 bases remaining between them. The germline gives CDR1 LGHDT, CDR2 YNNKEL (reference sequence). The CDR3 is made up of 15 amino acids. CDR3 nucleotides: TGTGCCAGCAGCCAAGATCTTTTCCGAATCTACGAGCAGTACTTC. It encodes CASSQDLFRIYEQYF.

The chain has TRBV20-1 and TRBJ1-5; unclear D gene. CDR1 is DFQATT and CDR2 is SNEGSKA in the germline V gene (reference sequence). This CDR3 comprises 15 residues. With 2 bases removed from V and 4 bases from J, the gap between germline ends came to 15 bases. The CDR3 spells CSARRTWVGNQPQHF. The CDR3, as DNA: TGCAGTGCTAGACGGACGTGGGTGGGTAATCAGCCCCAGCATTTT.

This chain links TRBV6-5 with TRBJ2-3; tentative D call: TRBD2 (6 bases). CDR1 and CDR2 (germline): MNHEY, SVGAGI. This CDR3 region has 14 residues. The germline V and J ends were trimmed by 5 bases and 5 bases, with 14 bases remaining between them. CDR3 coding DNA: TGTGCCAGCAGTAGACGACTAGGGATAGATACGCAGTATTTT. Its translation is CASSRRLGIDTQYF.

This clonotype was found a few times. The chain links TRBV28 to TRBJ2-3; weak D call: TRBD2 (7 bases). Germline-derived CDR1 and CDR2 are MDHEN and SYDVKM. This CDR3 contains 16 residues. The V gene lost 4 bases and the J gene lost 1 base, with 15 bases spanning the gap. CDR3 protein: CASSWGGPPRTDTQYF. The DNA of the CDR3 is TGTGCCAGCAGTTGGGGGGGGCCGCCTCGCACAGATACGCAGTATTTT.

There are a few counts of this clonotype. The chain combines TRBV3-1 with TRBJ2-7; D possibly matches TRBD1 or TRBD2 (5 bases each). The ends were cut back, 4 bases at V and 2 bases at J, with 21 bases in the middle. This CDR3 has 17 residues. CDR1 LGHDT and CDR2 YNNKEL come from the germline V gene (reference sequence). CDR3 sequence (DNA): TGTGCCAGCAGCCCTACTCCCGGGACCACCCCACCCTACGAGCAGTACGTC. Amino acids: CASSPTPGTTPPYEQYV.

This chain uses TRBV15 with TRBJ2-5; 8 bases align to TRBD1. Germline V CDR1 and CDR2: LNHNV, YYDKDF (reference sequence). This CDR3 is built from 15 residues. V lost 1 base, J lost 5 bases, and 6 bases stayed unmatched. The CDR3 is CATSRGGQGRETQYF. In DNA form, the CDR3 reads TGTGCCACCAGCAGAGGAGGACAGGGACGGGAGACCCAGTACTTC.

This chain joins TRBV10-3 and TRBJ2-3; TRBD2 aligns across 9 bases. This CDR3 region has 15 residues. The germline CDR1 and CDR2 sequences are ENHRY and SYGVKD. The V segment lost 0 bases and the J segment 4 bases; nucleotides outside the gene matches: 2. The CDR3 loop is CAISESERGADTQYF. Written as DNA, the CDR3 is TGTGCCATCAGTGAGTCTGAGCGGGGGGCAGATACGCAGTATTTT.

This clonotype was recorded a few times. This chain joins TRBV10-2 and TRBJ2-7; 9 bases fit TRBD2. CDR3 length: 16 residues. Germline CDR1 reads WSHSY; CDR2 reads SAAADI. Trimming took 0 bases from V and 5 from J; bases not matched to a gene: 8. CDR3: CASSESWRGGIHEQYV. The CDR3, as DNA: TGCGCCAGCAGTGAGTCGTGGCGGGGGGGCATCCACGAGCAGTACGTC.